What follows are 30 T cell receptor beta chains derived from one specimen sequenced in a study of shared clonotypes between healthy human individuals (dated by TCRdb to about 2020). Library preparation used the immunoSEQ multiplex PCR assay. TCRdb holds this immuneACCESS table with in-frame rearrangements only. Some clones are missing; in checked studies, unresolved V genes explain under half, and the rest has no known cause. The table for this sample lists roughly 810,000 clones; roughly 96% of them were counted only once. The top ten constitute over 0.2% of the sample. For the CD8 naive samples, CD45RO-negative cells were positively selected for CCR7, yielding a CD45RA+CCR7+ population from which TemRA cells were excluded. Sequenced: naive CD8+ T cells sorted from blood. Per the publication, the cell subset or site label means: CD45RA+CCR7+. These receptors all come from a man aged 30 to 45 in good health.

The chain joins TRBV13 to TRBJ1-2; TRBD1 is a possible D gene (6 bases). Trimming stripped 0 bases from V and 3 bases from J, with 17 bases between. The CDR3 is 17 residues long. Germline V lookup: CDR1 PRHDT, CDR2 FYEKMQ (reference sequence). CDR3 sequence reads: CASSLGTWDTLDYGYTF. The CDR3 DNA follows: TGTGCCAGCAGCTTAGGAACGTGGGACACCCTGGACTATGGCTACACCTTC.

This clone was found once. The chain combines TRBV9 with TRBJ1-1; maybe TRBD1 (5 bases). V was pared by 7 bases and J by 5 bases, with 12 bases between. The germline V gene encodes CDR1 SGDLS and CDR2 YYNGEE. The CDR3 covers 12 residues. The chain's CDR3 is CASAGAGTEAFF. The CDR3 coding sequence is TGTGCCAGCGCCGGCGCAGGGACTGAAGCTTTCTTT.

This clone has only one observation. The chain is built from TRBV4-1 and TRBJ1-1, with D perhaps matching TRBD1 (6 bases). V lost 0 bases and J 3 bases, leaving 14 bases between the germline ends. The length of the CDR3 is 16 residues. The germline V gene encodes CDR1 MGHRA and CDR2 YSYEKL. The CDR3 bases are TGCGCCAGCAGCCAAGATATTACAGGGTGGCACACTGAAGCTTTCTTT. This gives the protein CASSQDITGWHTEAFF.

This clone was recorded once. The V and J genes are TRBV9 and TRBJ1-1; perhaps TRBD1 as D (5 bases). The germline V gene has CDR1 SGDLS and CDR2 YYNGEE. The germline V and J ends were trimmed by 3 bases and 2 bases, with 20 bases remaining between them. The CDR3 spans 17 residues. CDR3 sequence: CASSAFPGLGGNTEAFF. The CDR3 bases are TGTGCCAGCAGCGCCTTTCCGGGACTTGGAGGCAACACTGAAGCTTTCTTT.

The CDR3 nucleotides read TGTGCCTGGAGTGACGAGGTCCTTGAGCAGTTCTTC. It yields the protein CAWSDEVLEQFF. The chain has TRBV30 and TRBJ2-1; D is uncertain. This CDR3 comprises 12 residues. V lost 1 base and J 9 bases, leaving 10 bases between the germline ends. In germline, CDR1 is GTSNPN, CDR2 SVGIG (reference sequence).

The chain carries TRBV12-5 and TRBJ2-1; TRBD2 agrees at 12 bases. The J segment lost 9 bases and the V segment lost 3 bases, leaving 9 bases of the junction unmatched. Germline CDR1 is LGHNT and CDR2 is FRNRAP. The CDR3 length is 16 residues. As DNA, the CDR3 is TGTGCTAGTGGTTTCTATGCTAGCGGGAGGGCAGCTGAGCAGTTCTTC. It specifies CASGFYASGRAAEQFF.

The J gene is TRBJ2-7, the V gene TRBV18, with 8 bases aligning to TRBD2. V was pared by 5 bases and J by 3 bases, with 6 bases of the junction left unmatched. Germline V lookup: CDR1 KGHSH, CDR2 LQKENI. This CDR3 is 14 amino acids long. CDR3 amino acids: CASSLGGGNYEQYF. DNA of the CDR3: TGTGCCAGCTCATTGGGCGGGGGGAACTACGAGCAGTACTTC.

This clone was detected only once. The V and J genes are TRBV7-9 and TRBJ2-1; D unresolved. The germline gives CDR1 SEHNR, CDR2 FQNEAQ (reference sequence). The length of the CDR3 is 14 residues. The ends were cut back, 1 base at V and 9 bases at J, with 13 bases in the middle. The CDR3 reads CASSLVMIGIEQFF. CDR3 bases: TGTGCCAGCAGCTTAGTGATGATCGGTATTGAGCAGTTCTTC. Full variable domain (rest looked up from reference TRBV7-9 and TRBJ2-1): DTGVSQNPRHKITKRGQNVTFRCDPISEHNRLYWYRQTLGQGPEFLTYFQNEAQLEKSRLLSDRFSAERPKGSFSTLEIQRTEQGDSAMYLCASSLVMIGIEQFFGPGTRLTVL.

This chain uses TRBV7-6 with TRBJ2-1; D is uncertain. CDR1 is SGHVS and CDR2 is FNYEAQ in the germline V gene. V lost 1 base to trimming and J lost 4 bases, with 8 bases between them. This CDR3 spans 14 amino acids. The CDR3 is CASSLEGRYNEQFF. The CDR3 DNA is TGTGCCAGCAGCTTAGAAGGCCGGTACAATGAGCAGTTCTTC.

The chain recombines TRBV18 with TRBJ2-5; D perhaps matches TRBD1 (7 bases). Germline V CDR1 and CDR2: KGHSH, LQKENI. This CDR3 comprises 16 residues. Trimming removed 0 bases at V and 0 bases at J, with 11 bases between. The CDR3 region has the DNA TGTGCCAGCTCACCACCGGCAGGGGGGTACCAAGAGACCCAGTACTTC. It translates to CASSPPAGGYQETQYF. Complete variable domain (other parts from reference TRBV18 and TRBJ2-5): NAGVMQNPRHLVRRRGQEARLRCSPMKGHSHVYWYRQLPEEGLKFMVYLQKENIIDESGMPKERFSAEFPKEGPSILRIQQVVRGDSAAYFCASSPPAGGYQETQYFGPGTRLLVL.

The chain links TRBV4-3 to TRBJ2-5; perhaps D is TRBD1 or TRBD2 (5 bases each). Germline V gene sequence: CDR1 LGHNA, CDR2 YSLEER. V was pared by 3 bases and J by 5 bases, with 13 bases between. The CDR3 runs 14 residues. The chain's CDR3 is CASSQGPSHETQYF. CDR3 nucleotide sequence: TGCGCCAGCAGCCAGGGACCGTCTCACGAGACCCAGTACTTC.

The V call is TRBV5-6, the J call TRBJ2-5; 8 bases map to TRBD2. The J segment lost 3 bases and the V segment lost 4 bases, leaving 11 bases of the junction unmatched. The CDR3 loop spans 16 amino acids. From germline, CDR1 is SGHDT and CDR2 YYEEEE. CDR3 loop: CASSQYPVLAEETQYF. CDR3 in DNA: TGTGCCAGCAGCCAATATCCGGTACTAGCGGAAGAGACCCAGTACTTC.

The chain employs TRBV4-2 and TRBJ2-3; a possible D gene is TRBD2 (5 bases). V was cut by 5 bases and J by 2 bases, with 14 bases left in between. CDR3 size: 15 residues. Germline V gene lookup returns CDR1 LGHNA and CDR2 YNFKEQ. The chain's CDR3 is CASSAREGNTDTQYF. CDR3 bases: TGTGCCAGCAGCGCCAGAGAGGGAAACACAGATACGCAGTATTTT.

Details on this clone: This same CDR3 is encoded by further DNA sequences in the sample. The CDR3 region has the DNA TGTGCCAGCAGCCTCGTACCCGGGGAGCTGTTTTTT. It yields the protein CASSLVPGELFF. V usage is TRBV27 and J usage is TRBJ2-2; D gene uncertain. V dropped 6 bases and J dropped 6 bases, with 8 bases sitting between them. The CDR3 has 12 residues. Per the germline V gene, CDR1 is MNHEY and CDR2 is SMNVEV (reference sequence).

The table lists this clone with a count of one. The chain joins TRBV4-2 to TRBJ2-7, with 8 bases aligning to TRBD2. The trim removed 4 bases at V and 0 bases at J, leaving 23 bases unmatched. Germline CDR1 and CDR2: LGHNA and YNFKEQ. This CDR3 comprises 21 residues. CDR3 coding DNA: TGTGCCAGCAGCCCTAGGCTGAAGCGGGAGAGGCTAACCCCTTTCTCCTACGAGCAGTACTTC. It is translated as CASSPRLKRERLTPFSYEQYF.

The V gene is TRBV9, the J gene TRBJ1-2, with TRBD1 identical over 9 bases. The CDR3 is 17 residues long. V was pared by 0 bases and J by 8 bases, with 14 bases of the junction left unmatched. Germline V lookup: CDR1 SGDLS, CDR2 YYNGEE. The CDR3 here is CASSVAALGTGSEGYTF. Written as DNA, the CDR3 is TGTGCCAGCAGCGTAGCAGCTCTGGGGACAGGGTCGGAAGGCTACACCTTC. The whole variable domain, filled in from reference TRBV9 and TRBJ1-2, reads DSGVTQTPKHLITATGQRVTLRCSPRSGDLSVYWYQQSLDQGLQFLIQYYNGEERAKGNILERFSAQQFPDLHSELNLSSLELGDSALYFCASSVAALGTGSEGYTFGSGTRLTVV.

The rearrangement links TRBV4-1 to TRBJ2-7, with 9 bases matching TRBD2. The V gene end was trimmed by 4 bases and the J gene end by 2 bases; junction bases not matched to a gene: 6. The CDR3 loop spans 15 amino acids. Germline CDR1 is MGHRA and CDR2 is YSYEKL. The CDR3 is CASSLSGSGAYEQYF. DNA for the CDR3: TGCGCCAGCAGCCTTAGCGGGAGTGGGGCCTACGAGCAGTACTTC.

V is TRBV27 and J is TRBJ2-7; 14 nucleotides match TRBD2. Germline loops: CDR1 MNHEY, CDR2 SMNVEV (reference sequence). The CDR3 sequence is 16 residues long. V lost 5 bases, J lost 3 bases, and 6 bases stayed unmatched. Written as DNA, the CDR3 is TGTGCCAGCAGTAAGGGACTAGCGGGAGAAATCTACGAGCAGTACTTC. Translating it yields CASSKGLAGEIYEQYF.

This chain uses TRBV9 with TRBJ2-7; a weak D match, TRBD2 (6 bases). Germline loops: CDR1 SGDLS, CDR2 YYNGEE. The CDR3 totals 14 residues. The V gene lost 0 bases and the J gene lost 5 bases, with 12 bases spanning the gap. CDR3 region: CASSVAGSIDEQYF. The CDR3, as DNA: TGTGCCAGCAGCGTAGCCGGGAGTATCGACGAGCAGTACTTC.

This chain connects TRBV2 to TRBJ1-1, with 8 bases matching TRBD1. Unmatched junction bases numbered 3, after V lost 10 bases and J lost 5 bases. The CDR3 is made up of 11 amino acids. Germline CDR1 reads SNHLY; CDR2 reads FYNNEI. The CDR3 nucleotides read TGTGCCACCTACAGGGGGACTGAAGCTTTCTTT. It encodes CATYRGTEAFF.

This CDR3 reads CASSGGSGNTIYF. CDR3 sequence (DNA): TGTGCCAGCAGTGGAGGAAGTGGAAACACCATATATTTT. The V gene is TRBV25-1, the J gene TRBJ1-3, with no clear D. The CDR3 sequence is 13 residues long. Germline V gene lookup returns CDR1 MGHDK and CDR2 SYGVNS. V lost 4 bases and J lost 3, with 7 bases in between.

Concerning this clone itself: Other DNA sequences within the sample encode an identical CDR3. The V gene is TRBV7-2, the J gene TRBJ2-1; 8 bases line up with TRBD2. The CDR3 length is 13 residues. J gave up 7 bases and V 6 bases, and 5 bases lay outside the gene matches. Looked up from germline, CDR1 is SGHTA and CDR2 is FQGNSA. This CDR3 reads CASSPSGGNEQFF. CDR3 bases: TGTGCCAGCAGTCCCAGCGGGGGAAATGAGCAGTTCTTC.

The chain combines TRBV29-1 with TRBJ2-7, with 7 bases lining up with TRBD2. V trimming: 3 bases; J trimming: 2 bases; junction bases outside the gene matches: 4. The CDR3 has 13 amino acids. Germline lookup yields CDR1 SQVTM and CDR2 ANQGSEA. CDR3 sequence: CSVEGEGPYEQYF. The DNA of the CDR3 is TGCAGCGTTGAGGGGGAGGGCCCCTACGAGCAGTACTTC.

This clone was detected once. J is TRBJ1-5 and V is TRBV7-5; the DNA was not used to check the table's D call, TRBD1. TRBV7-5 is assigned pseudogene status. There are 18 residues in the CDR3. CDR3: CARSLGTGGDQSNQPQHF. The CDR3, as DNA: TGTGCCAGAAGCTTAGGGACAGGGGGCGATCAGAGCAATCAGCCCCAGCATTTT.

This clone was detected ten times or more. The J gene is TRBJ2-1, the V gene TRBV11-2, with 7 bases that match TRBD2. The J segment lost 8 bases and the V segment lost 3 bases, leaving 10 bases of the junction unmatched. Germline CDR1 is SGHAT and CDR2 is FQNNGV. CDR3 length: 15 amino acids. The CDR3, as DNA: TGTGCCAGCAGCTTCTGGGGCGGGAGTTTGGATGAGCAGTTCTTC. As protein: CASSFWGGSLDEQFF.

This clone was detected a few times. The V and J genes are TRBV5-4 and TRBJ2-7; D tentatively reads TRBD1 or TRBD2 (5 bases each). Per the germline V gene, CDR1 is SGHNT and CDR2 is YYREEE (reference sequence). This CDR3 has 14 residues. The germline V and J ends were trimmed by 0 bases and 2 bases, with 9 bases remaining between them. As DNA, the CDR3 is TGTGCCAGCAGCTTGGGCTGGGGACCCTACGAGCAGTACTTC. This encodes CASSLGWGPYEQYF. Full variable domain (rest looked up from reference TRBV5-4 and TRBJ2-7): ETGVTQSPTHLIKTRGQQVTLRCSSQSGHNTVSWYQQALGQGPQFIFQYYREEENGRGNFPPRFSGLQFPNYSSELNVNALELDDSALYLCASSLGWGPYEQYFGPGTRLTVT.

This clone came up once. The gene calls are TRBV7-9 and TRBJ2-3; D is unresolved. The CDR3 is 15 residues long. CDR1 and CDR2 (germline): SEHNR, FQNEAQ (reference sequence). The V gene lost 5 bases and the J gene lost 2 bases, with 14 bases spanning the gap. CDR3 amino acids: CASSPRNGVTDTQYF. CDR3 nucleotide sequence: TGTGCCAGCAGCCCCCGTAATGGGGTCACAGATACGCAGTATTTT.

This rearrangement joins TRBV7-9 to TRBJ1-4; D unresolved. This CDR3 spans 14 amino acids. V lost 1 base and J lost 3, with 6 bases in between. Germline V gene lookup returns CDR1 SEHNR and CDR2 FQNEAQ (reference sequence). Here the CDR3 reads CASSLEQSNEKLFF. In DNA form, the CDR3 reads TGTGCCAGCAGCTTAGAACAGTCTAATGAAAAACTGTTTTTT.

The J gene is TRBJ2-7, the V gene TRBV6-6, with 8 nucleotides matching TRBD2. V shed 7 bases, J shed 7 bases, and the junction held 15 bases outside the gene matches. This CDR3 has 15 amino acids. Germline V gene data show CDR1 as MNHNY and CDR2 as SVGAGI (reference sequence). The CDR3 DNA reads as TGTGCCAGCACTAAACCCGGGACTAGTGGATATGAGCAGTACTTC. Protein: CASTKPGTSGYEQYF.

The chain couples TRBV2 to TRBJ2-1; TRBD2 matches 8 bases. V was pared by 6 bases and J by 1 base, with 5 bases of the junction left unmatched. The V gene's germline CDR1 is SNHLY and CDR2 FYNNEI. This CDR3 comprises 15 residues. CDR3 DNA: TGTGCCAGCAGGGACACTAGCGGATCCTACAATGAGCAGTTCTTC. It codes for CASRDTSGSYNEQFF.